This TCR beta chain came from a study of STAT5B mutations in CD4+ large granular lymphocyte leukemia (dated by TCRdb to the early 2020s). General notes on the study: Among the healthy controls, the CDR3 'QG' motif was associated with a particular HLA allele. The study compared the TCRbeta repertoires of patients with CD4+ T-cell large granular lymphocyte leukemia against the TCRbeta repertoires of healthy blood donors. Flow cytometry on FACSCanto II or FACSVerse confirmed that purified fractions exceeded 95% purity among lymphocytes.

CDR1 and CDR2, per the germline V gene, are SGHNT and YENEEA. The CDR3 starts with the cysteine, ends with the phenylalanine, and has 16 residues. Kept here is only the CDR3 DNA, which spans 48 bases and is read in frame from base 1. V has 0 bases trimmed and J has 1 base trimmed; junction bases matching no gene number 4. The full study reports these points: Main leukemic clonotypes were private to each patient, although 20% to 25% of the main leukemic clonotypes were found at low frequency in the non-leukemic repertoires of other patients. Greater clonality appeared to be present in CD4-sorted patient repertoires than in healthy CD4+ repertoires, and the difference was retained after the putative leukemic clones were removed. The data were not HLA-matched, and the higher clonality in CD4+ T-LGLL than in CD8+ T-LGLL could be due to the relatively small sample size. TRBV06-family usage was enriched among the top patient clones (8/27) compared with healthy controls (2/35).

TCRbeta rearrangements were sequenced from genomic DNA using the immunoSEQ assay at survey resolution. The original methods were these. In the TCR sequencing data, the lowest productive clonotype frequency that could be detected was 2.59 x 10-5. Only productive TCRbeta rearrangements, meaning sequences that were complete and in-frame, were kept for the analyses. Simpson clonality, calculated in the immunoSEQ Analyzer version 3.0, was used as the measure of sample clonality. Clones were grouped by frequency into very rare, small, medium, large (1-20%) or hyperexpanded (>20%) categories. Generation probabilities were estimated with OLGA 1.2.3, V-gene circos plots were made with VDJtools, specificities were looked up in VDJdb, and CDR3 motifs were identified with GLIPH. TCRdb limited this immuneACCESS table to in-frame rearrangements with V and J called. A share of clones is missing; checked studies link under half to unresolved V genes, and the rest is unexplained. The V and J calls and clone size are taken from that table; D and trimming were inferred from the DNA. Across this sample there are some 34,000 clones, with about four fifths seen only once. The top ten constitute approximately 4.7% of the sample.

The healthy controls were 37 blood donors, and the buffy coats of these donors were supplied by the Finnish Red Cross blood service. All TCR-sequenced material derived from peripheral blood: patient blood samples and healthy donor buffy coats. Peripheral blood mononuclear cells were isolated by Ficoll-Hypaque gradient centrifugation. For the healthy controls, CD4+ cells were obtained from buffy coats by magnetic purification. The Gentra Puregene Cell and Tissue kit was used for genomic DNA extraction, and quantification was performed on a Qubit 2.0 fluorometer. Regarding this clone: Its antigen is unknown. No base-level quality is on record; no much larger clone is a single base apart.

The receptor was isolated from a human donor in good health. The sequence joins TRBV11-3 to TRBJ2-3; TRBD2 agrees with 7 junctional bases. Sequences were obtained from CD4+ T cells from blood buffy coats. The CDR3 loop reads CASSLDSSGGTDTQYF. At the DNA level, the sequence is TGTGCCAGCAGCTTAGATTCCAGCGGGGGCACAGATACGCAGTATTTT.